The following is a TCR beta chain sequence with its context. The length of the CDR3 is 14 residues. Trimming left V 1 base short and J 5 bases short, with 9 bases between. Germline V gene sequence: CDR1 SGDLS, CDR2 YYNGEE. The run of the v3.0 immunoSEQ assay was at survey level. Profiled with immunoSEQ multiplex PCR; TCRdb holds only in-frame clones, not every one. The sample includes 15,000 to 20,000 clones, roughly 80% of them seen just once. The entry originates in a study of long-term antiretroviral therapy in people with HIV. Study context: Some samples came about a decade before the 2015 immediate-ART recommendation, and these were the earliest.

Sequencing was performed on unsorted PBMCs, taken less than 2.2 years before starting antiretroviral therapy. This chain uses TRBV9 with TRBJ1-4, with unresolved D. This clonotype was obtained from a man under 40 with HIV. CDR3 nucleotide sequence: TGTGCCAGCAGCGTATCGGCTAAGAATGAAAAACTGTTTTTT. Translating it yields CASSVSAKNEKLFF. Variable domain in full (rest from reference TRBV9 and TRBJ1-4): DSGVTQTPKHLITATGQRVTLRCSPRSGDLSVYWYQQSLDQGLQFLIQYYNGEERAKGNILERFSAQQFPDLHSELNLSSLELGDSALYFCASSVSAKNEKLFFGSGTQLSVL.